The 5 T cell receptor beta chains below all came from one sample that was sequenced in a study of cytomegalovirus exposure and HLA in healthy donors. PCR amplification relied on 60 Vbeta primers (plus 13 Jbeta primers). TCRdb's copy holds only in-frame clones and misses some; the assay was immunoSEQ multiplex PCR. The sample lists about 110,000 clones; 75% were seen once. The source material was PBMCs. The source of these receptors is a male donor in good health and CMV-seropositive.

This sequence joins TRBV7-9 and TRBJ2-3; the D gene is possibly TRBD1 (7 bases). There are 16 residues in the CDR3. V was cut by 4 bases and J by 3 bases, with 17 bases left in between. Germline CDR1 SEHNR, CDR2 FQNEAQ (reference sequence). The CDR3 DNA sequence: TGTGCCAGCAGCTCATCAGGCGGGACAGCGACAGATACGCAGTATTTT. Its protein is CASSSSGGTATDTQYF.

This sequence joins TRBV27 and TRBJ2-1, with D possibly being TRBD1 (6 bases). The CDR3 contains 13 residues. The germline V gene has CDR1 MNHEY and CDR2 SMNVEV (reference sequence). Trimming took off 6 bases at V and 3 bases at J, with 9 bases between the two ends. CDR3 sequence (DNA): TGTGCCAGCAGCCGAGGGGGCTACAATGAGCAGTTCTTC. Protein product: CASSRGGYNEQFF.

This clone came up a few times. This chain joins TRBV28 and TRBJ2-7; 7 positions match TRBD1. The CDR3 has 12 residues. Losses at the gene ends were 6 bases for V and 3 bases for J; bases not matched to a gene: 2. The germline gives CDR1 MDHEN, CDR2 SYDVKM. DNA for the CDR3: TGTGCCAGCAGGGCAGGGGGCTACGAGCAGTACTTC. Translating gives CASRAGGYEQYF.

V and J are TRBV7-6 and TRBJ2-7; the match to TRBD1 covers 8 bases. The junction had 5 bases not matched to a gene; V was cut back by 4 bases and J by 6 bases. This CDR3 region has 13 residues. Germline V gene lookup returns CDR1 SGHVS and CDR2 FNYEAQ. CDR3 amino acids: CASSSNTGGEQYF. CDR3 in DNA: TGTGCCAGCAGCTCAAACACAGGGGGCGAGCAGTACTTC.

This chain uses TRBV30 with TRBJ2-2; 8 positions match TRBD1. V shed 0 bases and J 4 bases; nucleotides not matched to a gene: 7. Germline V gene lookup returns CDR1 GTSNPN and CDR2 SVGIG (reference sequence). The CDR3 has 16 residues. CDR3 coding DNA: TGTGCCTGGAGTGTACTGCAGGGGGCAGGCACCGGGGAGCTGTTTTTT. It translates to CAWSVLQGAGTGELFF.